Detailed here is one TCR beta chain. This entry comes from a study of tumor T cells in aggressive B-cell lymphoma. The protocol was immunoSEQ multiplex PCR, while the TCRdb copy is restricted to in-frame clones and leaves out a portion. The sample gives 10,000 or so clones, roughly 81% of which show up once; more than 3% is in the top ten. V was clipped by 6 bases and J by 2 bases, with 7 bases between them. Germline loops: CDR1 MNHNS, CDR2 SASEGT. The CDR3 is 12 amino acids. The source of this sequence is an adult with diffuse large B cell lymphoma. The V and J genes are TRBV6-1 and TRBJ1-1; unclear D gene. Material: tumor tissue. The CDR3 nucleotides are TGTGCCAGCAGATTAACTAACACTGAAGCTTTCTTT. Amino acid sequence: CASRLTNTEAFF.